This entry lists 7 T cell receptor beta chains sequenced from one sample in a study of tumor-infiltrating lymphocytes in primary liver carcinoma. Constant-region priming of around 500 ng total RNA yielded TCR beta cDNA. ARM-PCR, slightly modified, supplied the TCR beta libraries through three nested multiplex PCR rounds. Two initial PCR rounds of about 9 cycles each paired TRBV1-TRBV30 forward primers with a C-beta reverse primer. TCRdb itself ran the multiplex PCR reads through MiXCR, one entry per CDR3 protein. The table records about 99,000 distinct CDR3 sequences, around two thirds of them present only once. It was from roughly 20-30 mg of unsorted bulk tissue that RNA and DNA were co-extracted. The sample was liver tumor tissue from sampling region 5. The subset is: tumor region T5, tumor centre. These receptors all stem from a woman in her sixties or seventies with primary liver carcinoma and hepatitis B virus infection.

Points on this clonotype: At one of its ends the junction is not consistent with the germline gene, which may arise from a read error. This chain connects TRBV5-5 to TRBJ1-2; a possible D gene is TRBD1 (6 bases). The CDR3 has 13 residues. CDR1 and CDR2 from the germline V gene are SGHKS and YYEKEE (reference sequence). The CDR3 DNA is TGTGCCAGCAGTAAGGGGGTCGGTTATGACTACACCTTC. This gives the protein CASSKGVGYDYTF.

A note on this clonotype: The junction does not match germline at one end; this may be a read error. The V gene is TRBV4-1, the J gene TRBJ1-4; tentatively, D is TRBD1 (6 bases). This CDR3 is 18 amino acids long. CDR1 is MGHRA, CDR2 YSYEKL, per germline. The CDR3 DNA is TGCGCCAGCAGCCAGGAAGAGGGGAGGGGGGATCGGCAAGAAAAACTGTATTTT. It translates to CASSQEEGRGDRQEKLYF.

This clonotype was counted a single time. V usage is TRBV29-1 and J usage is TRBJ2-3; D is ambiguous. In germline, CDR1 is SQVTM, CDR2 ANQGSEA. The V end was cut by 7 bases, the J end by 5 bases, with 16 bases between. This CDR3 region has 13 residues. CDR3 sequence (DNA): TGCAGCGCCTCACAGTGGGGAAGAGATACGCAGTATTTT. Its protein product is CSASQWGRDTQYF.

This clonotype turned up a few times. The chain has TRBV11-2 and TRBJ2-5; tentatively, D is TRBD2 (6 bases). This CDR3 is built from 12 residues. Germline CDR1 reads SGHAT; CDR2 reads FQNNGV. CDR3 amino acids: CTSSPIGKTQYF. Written as DNA, the CDR3 is TGTACTAGCAGCCCTATCGGGAAGACCCAGTACTTC.

Notes on this clonotype: A single base separates this from a much larger clone, so it may be a read error. CDR3 DNA: TGTACCAGCAGTTTGGGAGGTATCTTTCCCCAGCATTTT. Protein sequence: CTSSLGGIFPQHF. The V call is TRBV28, the J call TRBJ1-5; the D is unclear. This CDR3 is built from 13 residues. Per germline, CDR1 MDHEN and CDR2 SYDVKM.

This clonotype came up many times. The chain has TRBV28 and TRBJ1-1; 7 bases match TRBD1. This CDR3 comprises 14 residues. Germline V gene lookup returns CDR1 MDHEN and CDR2 SYDVKM. V lost 4 bases and J lost 10; bases outside the gene matches: 12. CDR3 in DNA: TGTGCCAGCAGTTCGCCGAGACAGGGCCCGGGAGCTTTCTTT. This sequence encodes CASSSPRQGPGAFF. The full variable domain, rest sourced from reference TRBV28 and TRBJ1-1, is DVKVTQSSRYLVKRTGEKVFLECVQDMDHENMFWYRQDPGLGLRLIYFSYDVKMKEKGDIPEGYSVSREKKERFSLILESASTNQTSMYLCASSSPRQGPGAFFGQGTRLTVV.

The CDR3 DNA sequence: TGTGCCAGCAGCACCCGGGGGGGGGGCGGGGGTGATAACACTGAAGCTTTCTTT. It translates to CASSTRGGGGGDNTEAFF. This chain joins TRBV5-5 and TRBJ1-1, with TRBD1 as a possible D gene (6 bases). V shed 4 bases and J shed 2 bases, with 24 bases lying between them. Per the germline V gene, CDR1 is SGHKS and CDR2 is YYEKEE (reference sequence). CDR3 size: 18 residues.